A single sample is the source of the 30 T cell receptor beta chains below, sequenced in a study of shared clonotypes between healthy human individuals. Profiled with immunoSEQ multiplex PCR; TCRdb holds only in-frame clones, not every one. The data contain 300,000 to 400,000 clones, 80% to 90% of them seen just once; the ten biggest clones take up roughly 17%. Sequencing input: memory CD8+ T cells sorted from blood. Stated subset: CD45RO+ cells pooled with CCR7-negative TemRA cells. These receptors were taken from a man aged 18-30 years in good health.

This chain connects TRBV7-6 to TRBJ1-3; maybe TRBD1 (5 bases). The CDR3 contains 17 residues. Germline assignment: CDR1 SGHVS and CDR2 FNYEAQ. V lost 1 base, J lost 5 bases, and 18 bases lay in between. This CDR3 reads CASSLGPLRDERNTIYF. CDR3 nucleotide sequence: TGTGCCAGCAGCTTAGGCCCCCTCCGGGACGAAAGAAACACCATATATTTT.

This clone was recorded at least ten times. CDR3 bases: TGTGCCAGCACCCCAAATACAGGGGGGAAAGCTTTCTTT. Its translation: CASTPNTGGKAFF. The V and J genes are TRBV7-9 and TRBJ1-1, with TRBD1 matching over 8 bases. Germline CDR1 is SEHNR and CDR2 is FQNEAQ (reference sequence). The CDR3 totals 13 residues. The ends lost 7 bases at V and 9 bases at J; junction bases unmatched: 10. Variable domain in full (rest from reference TRBV7-9 and TRBJ1-1): DTGVSQNPRHKITKRGQNVTFRCDPISEHNRLYWYRQTLGQGPEFLTYFQNEAQLEKSRLLSDRFSAERPKGSFSTLEIQRTEQGDSAMYLCASTPNTGGKAFFGQGTRLTVV.

The rearrangement links TRBV5-4 to TRBJ2-7, with D possibly matching TRBD1 (6 bases). The germline V gene has CDR1 SGHNT and CDR2 YYREEE (reference sequence). V was cut by 5 bases and J by 4 bases, with 10 bases left in between. CDR3 length equals 12 residues. The CDR3 reads CASSYTGYEQYF. DNA of the CDR3: TGTGCCAGCAGTTATACAGGGTACGAGCAGTACTTC.

This clone was observed many times. The CDR3, as DNA: TGTGCCAGCAGTTCCGATCACACCGGGGAGCTGTTTTTT. Protein product: CASSSDHTGELFF. The V and J genes are TRBV27 and TRBJ2-2; D remains ambiguous. The germline CDR1 and CDR2 sequences are MNHEY and SMNVEV (reference sequence). With 4 bases removed from V and 3 bases from J, the gap between germline ends came to 6 bases. There are 13 residues in the CDR3.

This chain connects TRBV4-1 to TRBJ2-3, with 8 bases identical to TRBD2. Trimming at V came to 4 bases and at J to 3 bases, leaving 6 bases not matched to a gene. Germline V lookup: CDR1 MGHRA, CDR2 YSYEKL. The CDR3 consists of 15 residues. CDR3 sequence (DNA): TGCGCCAGCAGCCGGGCCTCGGGGGGGACAGATACGCAGTATTTT. Its translation is CASSRASGGTDTQYF.

The chain carries TRBV29-1 and TRBJ2-7; D not resolved. This CDR3 has 14 residues. The germline V gene has CDR1 SQVTM and CDR2 ANQGSEA. V lost 0 bases, J lost 0 bases, and 9 bases lay in between. The CDR3: CSVEDNGSSYEQYF. The CDR3 coding sequence is TGCAGCGTTGAAGACAATGGCAGCTCCTACGAGCAGTACTTC.

The chain uses TRBV5-4 and TRBJ2-6; 9 nucleotides agree with TRBD1. CDR3 length: 18 amino acids. From germline, CDR1 is SGHNT and CDR2 YYREEE (reference sequence). V lost 0 bases, J lost 0 bases, and 4 bases stayed unmatched. CDR3 DNA: TGTGCCAGCAGCTTGGTAGGGACAGGGCCCTCTGGGGCCAACGTCCTGACTTTC. It specifies CASSLVGTGPSGANVLTF.

The chain is built from TRBV7-8 and TRBJ2-7; TRBD2 matches at 7 bases. The CDR3 is 15 amino acids. V dropped 4 bases and J dropped 0; count of bases not matched to a gene: 6. CDR1 is SGHVS and CDR2 is FQNEAQ in the germline V gene. The CDR3 sequence is CASSWGGTSSYEQYF. The CDR3 DNA follows: TGTGCCAGCAGCTGGGGAGGGACGAGCTCCTACGAGCAGTACTTC.

The chain carries TRBV11-2 and TRBJ2-5; a weak D match, TRBD1 (6 bases). Trimming took 4 bases from V and 0 from J, leaving 12 bases between them. The CDR3 is 15 amino acids. Germline V gene lookup returns CDR1 SGHAT and CDR2 FQNNGV. In DNA, the CDR3 is TGTGCCAGCAGCTGGGGGCCCGATAACCAAGAGACCCAGTACTTC. The encoded protein is CASSWGPDNQETQYF.

This clone was picked up one time. V and J are TRBV4-3 and TRBJ1-5; 10 nucleotides agree with TRBD1. Germline lookup yields CDR1 LGHNA and CDR2 YSLEER. The CDR3 contains 15 residues. The junction had 0 bases not matched to a gene; V was cut back by 1 base and J by 3 bases. CDR3 DNA: TGCGCCAGCAGCCAAGGACAGGGGGCCAATCAGCCCCAGCATTTT. Amino acid sequence: CASSQGQGANQPQHF.

This sequence joins TRBV2 and TRBJ2-5, with 11 bases that match TRBD2. The CDR3 is 15 amino acids. Trimming removed 1 base from V and 4 bases from J; junction bases left unmatched: 2. The V gene's germline CDR1 is SNHLY and CDR2 FYNNEI. This CDR3 is CASSEVTSGRETQYF. In DNA form, the CDR3 reads TGTGCCAGCAGTGAAGTAACTAGCGGGAGAGAGACCCAGTACTTC.

Only one count was recorded for this clone. This chain links TRBV27 with TRBJ2-7; 7 bases fit TRBD2. There are 15 residues in the CDR3. The trim removed 5 bases at V and 5 bases at J, leaving 12 bases unmatched. Germline V gene lookup returns CDR1 MNHEY and CDR2 SMNVEV (reference sequence). The CDR3 region is CASSETSLQLHEQYF. The CDR3 DNA reads TGTGCCAGCAGTGAGACTAGCCTACAACTGCACGAGCAGTACTTC.

The gene calls are TRBV18 and TRBJ2-1, with no clear D. Germline lookup yields CDR1 KGHSH and CDR2 LQKENI. V dropped 3 bases and J dropped 1 base, with 7 bases sitting between them. This CDR3 is built from 14 residues. The CDR3 coding sequence is TGTGCCAGCTCACCTATAGTGTCCTACAATGAGCAGTTCTTC. It codes for CASSPIVSYNEQFF.

This clone was detected only a few times. This chain connects TRBV6-5 to TRBJ1-6; D unclear. The CDR3 sequence is 13 residues long. The germline gives CDR1 MNHEY, CDR2 SVGAGI. V lost 8 bases to trimming and J lost 4 bases, with 9 bases between them. The CDR3: CASEELYNSPLHF. CDR3 in DNA: TGTGCCAGCGAGGAATTGTATAATTCACCCCTCCACTTT.

To note about this clone: Other DNA sequences within the sample encode an identical CDR3. The chain combines TRBV10-2 with TRBJ1-2; D is unresolved. The V gene's germline CDR1 is WSHSY and CDR2 SAAADI. Between the trimmed V and J ends, which lost 2 bases and 1 base, there was a span of 5 bases. This CDR3 spans 13 amino acids. CDR3 amino acids: CASSEEGNYGYTF. As DNA, the CDR3 is TGCGCCAGCAGTGAGGAGGGTAACTATGGCTACACCTTC.

CDR3 loop: CASSVDRGRQETQYF. The CDR3 DNA follows: TGTGCCAGCAGCGTTGACAGGGGAAGGCAAGAGACCCAGTACTTC. V and J are TRBV2 and TRBJ2-5; TRBD1 aligns across 8 bases. The CDR3 runs to 15 residues. The germline gives CDR1 SNHLY, CDR2 FYNNEI. Losses at the gene ends were 6 bases for V and 2 bases for J; bases not matched to a gene: 8.

This chain joins TRBV6-1 and TRBJ2-1; possible D gene TRBD2, 6 bases. Germline CDR1 MNHNS, CDR2 SASEGT. There are 16 residues in the CDR3. V gave up 4 bases and J gave up 7 bases, with 20 bases separating them. CDR3 in amino acids: CASSVAAEGRGNEQFF. The CDR3 nucleotides read TGTGCCAGCAGTGTCGCCGCGGAGGGGAGAGGGAATGAGCAGTTCTTC.

CDR3 amino acids: CASSPDWASGETQYF. CDR3 nucleotides: TGCGCCAGCAGCCCCGACTGGGCCTCCGGGGAGACCCAGTACTTC. The chain employs TRBV5-1 and TRBJ2-5; D not resolved. V was pared by 4 bases and J by 5 bases, with 18 bases between. Germline CDR1 and CDR2: SGHRS and YFSETQ. The CDR3 is 15 amino acids.

The J gene is TRBJ2-7, the V gene TRBV2; the D gene is possibly TRBD1 (6 bases). The V end lost 11 bases, the J end lost 6 bases, and 23 bases lay between the germline ends. The CDR3 is 14 residues long. The V gene's germline CDR1 is SNHLY and CDR2 FYNNEI. The CDR3 nucleotides read TGTGCCTTCCTAGTGGGGGCAGGTTTGCCCGAGCAGTACTTC. It is translated as CAFLVGAGLPEQYF.

This rearrangement joins TRBV7-2 to TRBJ2-1, with D perhaps TRBD2 (5 bases). V lost 4 bases, J lost 4 bases, and 8 bases lay in between. The CDR3 extends over 13 amino acids. Germline-derived CDR1 and CDR2 are SGHTA and FQGNSA. The CDR3 loop is CASSSGLYNEQFF. CDR3 sequence (DNA): TGTGCCAGCAGCTCTGGACTGTACAATGAGCAGTTCTTC. The variable domain in full, completed from reference TRBV7-2 and TRBJ2-1, reads GAGVSQSPSNKVTEKGKDVELRCDPISGHTALYWYRQSLGQGLEFLIYFQGNSAPDKSGLPSDRFSAERTGGSVSTLTIQRTQQEDSAVYLCASSSGLYNEQFFGPGTRLTVL.

This clone was recorded many times. V is TRBV10-3 and J is TRBJ2-2; D perhaps matches TRBD2 (5 bases). Germline V CDR1 and CDR2: ENHRY, SYGVKD. The V end lost 3 bases, the J end lost 0 bases, and 8 bases lay between the germline ends. The CDR3 covers 15 residues. Written as DNA, the CDR3 is TGTGCCATCAGTGACGCAGCGGCGAACACCGGGGAGCTGTTTTTT. This gives the protein CAISDAAANTGELFF.

V usage is TRBV4-3 and J usage is TRBJ2-5, with 7 nucleotides matching TRBD2. After removal of 1 base from V and 6 bases from J, the junction contained 5 bases not matched to a gene. The CDR3 has 14 amino acids. Germline V gene lookup returns CDR1 LGHNA and CDR2 YSLEER. Written as DNA, the CDR3 is TGCGCCAGCAGCCAAGTATTGGGGGGGAAGACCCAGTACTTC. Its protein product is CASSQVLGGKTQYF.

About this clone: A junction boundary mismatches the germline segment, possibly from a read error. The genes are TRBV7-7 and TRBJ2-2; D is unresolved. Germline V lookup: CDR1 SSHAT, CDR2 FNYEAQ (reference sequence). The CDR3 loop spans 13 amino acids. The CDR3 DNA follows: TGTGCTAGCAGCTCTACGTGGACCGGGGAGCTGTTTTTT. Protein sequence: CASSSTWTGELFF.

The genes are TRBV28 and TRBJ1-5; D is unresolved. Trimming stripped 4 bases from V and 5 bases from J, with 18 bases between. The CDR3 runs to 16 residues. The germline CDR1 and CDR2 sequences are MDHEN and SYDVKM. The CDR3 loop reads CASSSYTLAEDQPQHF. The CDR3 region has the DNA TGTGCCAGCAGTTCGTACACCCTGGCGGAGGATCAGCCCCAGCATTTT.

The rearrangement uses TRBV13 and TRBJ2-5, with D tentatively TRBD2 (5 bases). The V gene's germline CDR1 is PRHDT and CDR2 FYEKMQ (reference sequence). The V end was cut by 4 bases, the J end by 2 bases, with 14 bases between. The CDR3 length is 15 residues. CDR3: CASSSFPGKQETQYF. The DNA of the CDR3 is TGTGCCAGCAGCTCCTTTCCGGGAAAACAAGAGACCCAGTACTTC.

The V and J genes are TRBV27 and TRBJ2-1; D uncertain. CDR3 size: 17 residues. Germline loops: CDR1 MNHEY, CDR2 SMNVEV (reference sequence). V lost 4 bases to trimming and J lost 0 bases, with 16 bases between them. As DNA, the CDR3 is TGTGCCAGCAGTTCCCTGGTATCCACGGGCTCCTACAATGAGCAGTTCTTC. Translation: CASSSLVSTGSYNEQFF.

Worth noting for this clone: Its ends do not fully match the called genes, so a read error is possible. This sequence joins TRBV7-7 and TRBJ2-5, with TRBD2 identical over 8 bases. The CDR3 length is 16 residues. The germline gives CDR1 SSHAT, CDR2 FNYEAQ (reference sequence). The CDR3 DNA is TGTGCTAGCAGCCCCGAATCGTTCGGGGGGGATCCCACCCAGTACTTC. Translated: CASSPESFGGDPTQYF.

This clone was counted once. CDR3 DNA sequence: TGTGCCAGCAGCTTACGGGGACAGGGGTATCCCGGGGAGCTGTTTTTT. Translating gives CASSLRGQGYPGELFF. This chain links TRBV7-9 with TRBJ2-2; the match to TRBD1 covers 10 bases. From germline, CDR1 is SEHNR and CDR2 FQNEAQ (reference sequence). The J segment lost 6 bases and the V segment lost 2 bases, leaving 6 bases of the junction unmatched. This CDR3 has 16 residues.

This clone occurred once. The V and J genes are TRBV11-2 and TRBJ2-7, with 9 bases identical to TRBD1. CDR3 size: 14 residues. Per germline, CDR1 SGHAT and CDR2 FQNNGV. V dropped 3 bases and J dropped 5; count of bases not matched to a gene: 5. In nucleotides, the CDR3 is TGTGCCAGCAGCTTTGGGACAGGGAAGGACGAGCAGTACTTC. Residues: CASSFGTGKDEQYF.

The chain carries TRBV2 and TRBJ2-2; D unresolved. This CDR3 is 13 amino acids long. In germline, CDR1 is SNHLY, CDR2 FYNNEI. V was cut by 2 bases and J by 5 bases, with 6 bases left in between. CDR3 in amino acids: CASSEPLTGELFF. CDR3 coding DNA: TGTGCCAGCAGTGAACCACTGACCGGGGAGCTGTTTTTT. The full variable domain, completed using reference TRBV2 and TRBJ2-2, is EPEVTQTPSHQVTQMGQEVILRCVPISNHLYFYWYRQILGQKVEFLVSFYNNEISEKSEIFDDQFSVERPDGSNFTLKIRSTKLEDSAMYFCASSEPLTGELFFGEGSRLTVL.